The 13 T cell receptor beta chains in this list originate from one sample, sequenced in a study of Graves' ophthalmopathy and Graves' hyperthyroidism. Using RNA transcripts, the TCR beta CDR3 regions were amplified. First-round RT-PCR employed HTBI primers, with a second-round multiplex PCR after it. TCRdb passed the multiplex PCR reads through MiXCR, listing each CDR3 protein once. In the table there are about 620,000 distinct CDR3 sequences, about a fifth of which are singletons. Sequenced sample: peripheral blood. The origin of the receptors is a woman aged 18-29 years with stable Graves' hyperthyroidism. Some clones in this sample may be carry-over from other donors' samples.

The chain combines TRBV11-2 with TRBJ2-5, with D unresolved. Germline V lookup: CDR1 SGHAT, CDR2 FQNNGV. Trimming cost V 1 base and J 5 bases, with 17 bases left between them. This CDR3 region has 16 residues. The CDR3 nucleotides are TGTGCCAGCAGCTTAGTAGGATTTCCGGTCGGGGAGACCCAGTACTTC. The encoded protein is CASSLVGFPVGETQYF.

This clonotype was seen a single time. The chain is built from TRBV20-1 and TRBJ2-4; D possibly uses TRBD1 or TRBD2 (6 bases each). This CDR3 spans 16 amino acids. The V and J ends lost 0 bases and 0 bases respectively, with 12 bases between them. Per germline, CDR1 DFQATT and CDR2 SNEGSKA (reference sequence). In DNA, the CDR3 is TGCAGTGCTAGAGAACCCCGGGGGCTAGCCAAAAACATTCAGTACTTC. Amino acid sequence: CSAREPRGLAKNIQYF.

The sample holds many counts of this clonotype. The V gene is TRBV12-3 or TRBV12-4, the J gene TRBJ2-7; D unresolved. The CDR3 covers 13 residues. The V end was cut by 5 bases, the J end by 3 bases, with 11 bases between. CDR3 DNA: TGTGCCAGCAGTCCGACGGACGGCTACGAGCAGTACTTC. Its translation is CASSPTDGYEQYF.

This chain links TRBV6-8 with TRBJ1-1; the D gene is possibly TRBD1 (6 bases). Per germline, CDR1 MNHGY and CDR2 SAAAGT. The CDR3 totals 17 residues. V lost 10 bases and J 0 bases, leaving 24 bases between the germline ends. CDR3 nucleotide sequence: TGTGCCACCTATCAAGAAACAACCGGGACATTGAACACTGAAGCTTTCTTT. It specifies CATYQETTGTLNTEAFF.

The rearrangement joins TRBV20-1 to TRBJ2-7; D may correspond to TRBD1 or TRBD2 (5 bases each). Germline-derived CDR1 and CDR2 are DFQATT and SNEGSKA (reference sequence). V lost 6 bases to trimming and J lost 4 bases, with 22 bases between them. This CDR3 is 15 amino acids long. CDR3 residues: CSAPGAGNTLYEQYF. CDR3 coding DNA: TGCAGTGCCCCCGGGGCGGGCAACACACTATACGAGCAGTACTTC.

The rearrangement uses TRBV20-1 and TRBJ2-5; the D gene is possibly TRBD1 (5 bases). V was shortened by 0 bases and J by 4 bases, with 12 bases between the two germline ends. The CDR3 length is 14 residues. Germline V lookup: CDR1 DFQATT, CDR2 SNEGSKA (reference sequence). CDR3 region: CSAREGVRRETQYF. Written as DNA, the CDR3 is TGCAGTGCTAGAGAAGGGGTCCGAAGAGAGACCCAGTACTTC.

The J gene is TRBJ2-5, the V gene TRBV11-2; D unclear. The V end was cut by 5 bases, the J end by 1 base, with 11 bases between. CDR1 is SGHAT, CDR2 FQNNGV, per germline. The CDR3 extends over 14 amino acids. The CDR3 nucleotides are TGTGCCAGCAGCCTATGGGGATTCCAAGAGACCCAGTACTTC. Its translation is CASSLWGFQETQYF.

The chain's CDR3 is CASRPDSYAHEQYF. The CDR3 DNA reads as TGTGCCAGCAGACCAGACAGCTATGCCCACGAGCAGTACTTC. The chain employs TRBV6-2 or TRBV6-3 and TRBJ2-7; possible D gene TRBD1, 5 bases. Trimming removed 6 bases at V and 5 bases at J, with 17 bases between. Per the germline V gene, CDR1 is MNHEY and CDR2 is SVGEGT. The CDR3 extends over 14 amino acids.

In its sample, this clonotype was seen a few times. The gene calls are TRBV6-5 and TRBJ2-7; 7 nucleotides line up with TRBD1. Germline lookup yields CDR1 MNHEY and CDR2 SVGAGI. The CDR3 spans 17 residues. Trimming took 0 bases from V and 2 from J; bases not matched to a gene: 10. CDR3 nucleotides: TGTGCCAGCAGTTACTCGACTGGTGGGCAGGGGGCCTACGAGCAGTACTTC. Its protein is CASSYSTGGQGAYEQYF.

This clonotype has ten or more counts. V is TRBV28 and J is TRBJ1-2; D not resolved. Germline CDR1 is MDHEN and CDR2 is SYDVKM. The CDR3 runs to 12 residues. Trimming shortened V by 5 bases and J by 3 bases, and 7 bases separated the two germline ends. The CDR3 spells CASSPSDYGYTF. CDR3 coding DNA: TGTGCCAGCAGTCCGAGTGACTATGGCTACACCTTC.

The CDR3 DNA sequence: TGTGCCACCAGTGATTGGGCCCTCCAAGAGACCCAGTACTTC. Residues: CATSDWALQETQYF. The V call is TRBV24-1, the J call TRBJ2-5; D remains ambiguous. Trimming pared 2 bases from V and 1 base from J, leaving 7 bases between. This CDR3 spans 14 amino acids. Looked up from germline, CDR1 is KGHDR and CDR2 is SFDVKD.

Notes on this clonotype: Since a much larger clone is just one base distant, this may be a read error. The gene calls are TRBV30 and TRBJ1-1, with 7 positions matching TRBD1. This CDR3 comprises 13 residues. Germline V gene lookup returns CDR1 GTSNPN and CDR2 SVGIG (reference sequence). CDR3 DNA sequence: TGTGCCTGGAGACAGGGGCCGAACACTGAAGCTCTCTTT. Residues: CAWRQGPNTEALF.

Many counts were recorded for this clonotype. The rearrangement uses TRBV7-2 and TRBJ2-7; TRBD1 matches at 8 bases. CDR3 length equals 14 residues. Losses at the gene ends were 5 bases for V and 5 bases for J; bases not matched to a gene: 8. The germline V gene has CDR1 SGHTA and CDR2 FQGNSA. CDR3 in amino acids: CASSPQGAFDEQYF. The CDR3 nucleotides read TGTGCCAGCAGCCCCCAGGGGGCGTTCGACGAGCAGTACTTC.